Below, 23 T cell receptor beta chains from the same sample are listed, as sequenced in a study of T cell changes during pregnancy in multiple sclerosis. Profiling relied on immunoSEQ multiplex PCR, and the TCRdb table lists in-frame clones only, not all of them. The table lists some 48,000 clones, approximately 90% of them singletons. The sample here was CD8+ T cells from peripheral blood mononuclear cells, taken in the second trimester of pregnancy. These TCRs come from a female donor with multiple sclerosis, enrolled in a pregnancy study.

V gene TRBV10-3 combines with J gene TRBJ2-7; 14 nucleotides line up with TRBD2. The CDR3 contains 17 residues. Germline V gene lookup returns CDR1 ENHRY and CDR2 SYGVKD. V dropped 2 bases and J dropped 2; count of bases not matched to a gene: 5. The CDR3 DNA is TGTGCCATCAGTGAGACCGGGACTAGCGGGAGCACCTACGAGCAGTACTTC. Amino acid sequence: CAISETGTSGSTYEQYF.

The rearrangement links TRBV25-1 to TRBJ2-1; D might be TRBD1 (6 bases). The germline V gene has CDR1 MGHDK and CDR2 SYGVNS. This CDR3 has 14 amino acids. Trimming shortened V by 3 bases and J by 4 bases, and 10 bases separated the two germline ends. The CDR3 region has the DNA TGTGCCAGCAGTGATATGGGACATTACAATGAGCAGTTCTTC. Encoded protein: CASSDMGHYNEQFF.

The CDR3 protein is CASSSGTVYGYTF. The CDR3, as DNA: TGTGCCAGCAGCTCCGGGACAGTATATGGCTACACCTTC. V and J are TRBV5-5 and TRBJ1-2; TRBD1 agrees at 7 bases. The CDR3 runs 13 residues. The V gene end was trimmed by 3 bases and the J gene end by 5 bases; junction bases not matched to a gene: 4. Germline CDR1 and CDR2: SGHKS and YYEKEE (reference sequence).

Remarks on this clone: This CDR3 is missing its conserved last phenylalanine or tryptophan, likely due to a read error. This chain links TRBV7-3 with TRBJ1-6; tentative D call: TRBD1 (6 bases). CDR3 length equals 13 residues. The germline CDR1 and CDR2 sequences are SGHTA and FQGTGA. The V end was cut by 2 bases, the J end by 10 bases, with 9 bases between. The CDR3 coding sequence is TGTGCCAGCAGCTTAGGGGGGGGCTCACCCCTCCACCTT. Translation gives CASSLGGGSPLHL.

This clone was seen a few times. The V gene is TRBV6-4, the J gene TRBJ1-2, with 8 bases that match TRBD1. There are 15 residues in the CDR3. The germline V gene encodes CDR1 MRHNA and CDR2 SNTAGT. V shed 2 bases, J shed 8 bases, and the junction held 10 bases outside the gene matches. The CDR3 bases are TGTGCCAGCAGTGACACCGGACAGGGATTAGGGGGCTACACCTTC. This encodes CASSDTGQGLGGYTF.

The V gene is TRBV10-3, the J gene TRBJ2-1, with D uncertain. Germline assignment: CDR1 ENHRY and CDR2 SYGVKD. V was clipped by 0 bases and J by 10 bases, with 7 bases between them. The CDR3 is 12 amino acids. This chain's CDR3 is CAISESSWEQFF. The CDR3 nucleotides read TGTGCCATCAGTGAGTCTAGTTGGGAGCAGTTCTTC.

This CDR3 reads CASTRWQGGMHYGYTF. The CDR3 DNA follows: TGTGCCAGTACCAGGTGGCAGGGGGGAATGCACTATGGCTACACCTTC. This chain links TRBV19 with TRBJ1-2, with 7 bases lining up with TRBD1. The CDR3 length is 16 residues. Germline V gene data show CDR1 as LNHDA and CDR2 as SQIVND (reference sequence). After removal of 7 bases from V and 3 bases from J, the junction contained 14 bases not matched to a gene.

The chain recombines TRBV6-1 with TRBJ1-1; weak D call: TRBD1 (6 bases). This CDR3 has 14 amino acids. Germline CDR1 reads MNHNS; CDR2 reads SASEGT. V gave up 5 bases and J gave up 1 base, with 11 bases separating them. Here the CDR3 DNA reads TGTGCCAGCAGTCTAGGGACACAGAACACTGAAGCTTTCTTT. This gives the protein CASSLGTQNTEAFF.

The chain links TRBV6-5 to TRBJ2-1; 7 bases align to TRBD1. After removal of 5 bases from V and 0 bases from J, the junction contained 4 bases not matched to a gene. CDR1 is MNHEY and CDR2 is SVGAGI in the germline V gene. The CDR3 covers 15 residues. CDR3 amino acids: CASSLDRSSYNEQFF. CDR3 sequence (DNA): TGTGCCAGCAGTCTGGACAGGAGCTCCTACAATGAGCAGTTCTTC.

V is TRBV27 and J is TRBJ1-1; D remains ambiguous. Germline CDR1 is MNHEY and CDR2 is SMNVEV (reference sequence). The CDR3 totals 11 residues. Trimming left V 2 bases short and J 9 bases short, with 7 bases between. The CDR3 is CASSLGEKAFF. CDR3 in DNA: TGTGCCAGCAGTTTAGGAGAGAAAGCTTTCTTT.

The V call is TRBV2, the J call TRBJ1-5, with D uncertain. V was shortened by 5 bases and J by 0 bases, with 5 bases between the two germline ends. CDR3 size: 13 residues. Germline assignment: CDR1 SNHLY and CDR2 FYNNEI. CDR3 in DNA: TGTGCCAGCAGTCGGGTTAGCAATCAGCCCCAGCATTTT. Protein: CASSRVSNQPQHF.

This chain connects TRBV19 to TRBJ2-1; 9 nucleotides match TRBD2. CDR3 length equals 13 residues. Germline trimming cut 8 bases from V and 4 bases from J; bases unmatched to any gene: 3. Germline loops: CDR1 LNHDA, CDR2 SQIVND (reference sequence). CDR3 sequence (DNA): TGTGCCAGTGGACTAGCGATATACAATGAGCAGTTCTTC. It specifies CASGLAIYNEQFF.

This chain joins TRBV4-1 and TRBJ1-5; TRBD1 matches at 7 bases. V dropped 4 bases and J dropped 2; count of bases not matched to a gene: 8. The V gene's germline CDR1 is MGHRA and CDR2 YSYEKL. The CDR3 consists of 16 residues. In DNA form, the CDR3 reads TGCGCCAGCAGCCCGGATTCAGGGGGAGGCAATCAGCCCCAGCATTTT. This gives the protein CASSPDSGGGNQPQHF.

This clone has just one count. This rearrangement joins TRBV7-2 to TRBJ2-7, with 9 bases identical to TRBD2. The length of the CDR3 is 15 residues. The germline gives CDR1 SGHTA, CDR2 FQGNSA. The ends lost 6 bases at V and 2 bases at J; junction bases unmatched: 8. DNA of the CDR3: TGTGCCAGCAGGCCAAGACTAGCGGAGGCCTACGAGCAGTACTTC. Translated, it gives CASRPRLAEAYEQYF.

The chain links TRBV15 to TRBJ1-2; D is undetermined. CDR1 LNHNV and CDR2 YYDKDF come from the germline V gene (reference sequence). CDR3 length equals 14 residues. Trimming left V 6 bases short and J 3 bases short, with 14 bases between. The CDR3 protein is CATSKTFGDYGYTF. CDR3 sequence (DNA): TGTGCCACCAGTAAGACCTTCGGGGACTATGGCTACACCTTC.

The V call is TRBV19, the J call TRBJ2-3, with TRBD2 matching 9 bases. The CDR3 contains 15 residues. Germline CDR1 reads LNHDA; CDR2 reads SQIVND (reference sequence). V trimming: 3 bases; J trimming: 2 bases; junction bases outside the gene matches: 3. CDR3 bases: TGTGCCAGTAGTATTCTAGCGGGGATCACAGATACGCAGTATTTT. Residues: CASSILAGITDTQYF.

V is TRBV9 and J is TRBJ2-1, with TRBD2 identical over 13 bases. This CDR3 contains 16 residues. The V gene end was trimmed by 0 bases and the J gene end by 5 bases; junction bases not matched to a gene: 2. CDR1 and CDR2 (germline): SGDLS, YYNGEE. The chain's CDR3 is CASSVVGTSGDNEQFF. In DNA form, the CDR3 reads TGTGCCAGCAGCGTAGTCGGGACTAGCGGGGACAATGAGCAGTTCTTC.

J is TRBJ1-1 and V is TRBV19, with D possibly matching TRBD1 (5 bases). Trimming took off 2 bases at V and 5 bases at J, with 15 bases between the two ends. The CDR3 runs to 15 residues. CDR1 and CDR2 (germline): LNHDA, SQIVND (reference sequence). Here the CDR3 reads CASSISGEWGTEAFF. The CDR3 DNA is TGTGCCAGTAGTATAAGCGGGGAATGGGGGACTGAAGCTTTCTTT.

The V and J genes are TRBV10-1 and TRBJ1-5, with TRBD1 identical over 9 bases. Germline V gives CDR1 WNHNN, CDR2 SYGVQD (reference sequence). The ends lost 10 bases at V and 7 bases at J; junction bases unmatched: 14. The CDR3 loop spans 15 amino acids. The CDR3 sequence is CATLRGQGLCQPQHF. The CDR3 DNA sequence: TGCGCCACGCTCCGGGGACAGGGTTTGTGCCAGCCCCAGCATTTT.

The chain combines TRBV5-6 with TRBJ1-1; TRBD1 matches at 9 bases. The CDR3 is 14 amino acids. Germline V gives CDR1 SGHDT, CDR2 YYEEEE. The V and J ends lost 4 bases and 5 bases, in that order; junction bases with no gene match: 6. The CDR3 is CASSAGQGITEAFF. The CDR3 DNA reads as TGTGCCAGCAGCGCCGGACAGGGGATAACTGAAGCTTTCTTT.

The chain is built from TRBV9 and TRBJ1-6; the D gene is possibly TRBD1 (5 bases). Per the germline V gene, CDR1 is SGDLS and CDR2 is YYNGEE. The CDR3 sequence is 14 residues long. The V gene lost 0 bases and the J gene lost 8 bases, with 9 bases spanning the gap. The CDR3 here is CASSVGSTDSPLHF. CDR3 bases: TGTGCCAGCAGCGTAGGTTCGACAGATTCACCCCTCCACTTT.

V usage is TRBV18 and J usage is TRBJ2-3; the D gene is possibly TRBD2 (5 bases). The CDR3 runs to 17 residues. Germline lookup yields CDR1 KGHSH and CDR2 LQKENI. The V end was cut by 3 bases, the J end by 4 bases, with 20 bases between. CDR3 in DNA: TGTGCCAGCTCACCCTTATCCGTGTTGGATAGCGCAGATACGCAGTATTTT. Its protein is CASSPLSVLDSADTQYF.

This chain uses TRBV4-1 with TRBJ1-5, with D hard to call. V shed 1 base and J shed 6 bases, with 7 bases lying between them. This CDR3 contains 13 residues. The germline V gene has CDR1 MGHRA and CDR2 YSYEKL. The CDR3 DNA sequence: TGCGCCAGCAGCCAAGGGTGGCCTCAGCCCCAGCATTTT. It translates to CASSQGWPQPQHF.